This TCR beta chain derives from a study of cytomegalovirus exposure and HLA in healthy donors. This clone appeared a few times. In the PCR, 60 Vbeta and 13 Jbeta primers were used. Using immunoSEQ multiplex PCR, the repertoire was profiled, and TCRdb retains in-frame clones only, with some absent. The table shows about 270,000 clones, with 72% occurring only once. Specimen: PBMCs. The sequence derives from a female donor in good health and CMV-seronegative.

CDR3: CASRDRGSYEQYF. CDR3 nucleotide sequence: TGTGCCAGCAGGGACAGGGGATCCTACGAGCAGTACTTC. J is TRBJ2-7 and V is TRBV6-1, with 9 bases that match TRBD1. With V trimmed by 6 bases and J by 1 base, 1 base remained unmatched. This CDR3 is built from 13 residues. Germline loops: CDR1 MNHNS, CDR2 SASEGT.